This TCR beta chain appears in the sequencing data of a study of a mutant IDH1 vaccine in newly diagnosed glioma. Study-level background: The start of vaccination came 4-6 weeks after radiotherapy alone, or with temozolomide cycles. Every participant had undergone radiotherapy, temozolomide, or both before, and most underwent both.

Profiling relied on immunoSEQ multiplex PCR, and the TCRdb table lists in-frame clones only, not all of them. The table records some 50,000 clones, 92% of them present only once. Study-level results: Pseudoprogression seemed unlinked to shifts in top peripheral T cell clonotypes.

Regarding time point: week 35, safety follow-up. Each vaccine dose was 300 ug of mutant IDH1 20-mer peptide, with topical imiquimod. With regard to this clone: Its target is not known.

The receptor was isolated from a man aged 45-60 years with glioma. The sequencing here drew on PBMCs, taken from a glioma patient whose treatment included an IDH1 peptide vaccine.

In DNA, the CDR3 is TGCGCCAGCAGTTCCGGGACTAGCGGGCCAGATACGCAGTATTTT. Translated, it gives CASSSGTSGPDTQYF. The chain carries TRBV5-1 and TRBJ2-3; 12 bases align to TRBD2. V shed 5 bases, J shed 4 bases, and the junction held 5 bases outside the gene matches. The CDR3 totals 15 residues. Germline-derived CDR1 and CDR2 are SGHRS and YFSETQ. The variable domain in full, with the rest retrieved from reference TRBV5-1 and TRBJ2-3, is KAGVTQTPRYLIKTRGQQVTLSCSPISGHRSVSWYQQTPGQGLQFLFEYFSETQRNKGNFPGRFSGRQFSNSRSEMNVSTLELGDSALYLCASSSGTSGPDTQYFGPGTRLTVL.